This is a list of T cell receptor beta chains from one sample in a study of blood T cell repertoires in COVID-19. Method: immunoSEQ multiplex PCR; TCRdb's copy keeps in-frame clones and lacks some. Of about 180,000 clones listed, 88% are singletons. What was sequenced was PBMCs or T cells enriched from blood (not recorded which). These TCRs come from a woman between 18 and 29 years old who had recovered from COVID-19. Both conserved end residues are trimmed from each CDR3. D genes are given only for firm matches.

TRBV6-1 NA ASSEQGRQPQH
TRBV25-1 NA ASSAGAYGYEQY
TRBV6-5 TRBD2 ASSRGTSMYEQY
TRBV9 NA ASSVQGQETQY
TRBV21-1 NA ASSKGRPGNQPQH
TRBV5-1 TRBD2 ASSLGTSGNTDTQY
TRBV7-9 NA ASSLTGDLSSGANVLT
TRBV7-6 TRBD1 ASSLLSPGQGTDTQY
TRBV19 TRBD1 ASSMTGGSYEQY
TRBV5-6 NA ASSLTGWKNTEAF
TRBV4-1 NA ASSQVSGLTYEQY
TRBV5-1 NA ASSLVAGAGEQY
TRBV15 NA ATSRDSRGNQPQH
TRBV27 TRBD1 ASSPAPTGGFGIYGYT
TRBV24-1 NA ATRDSNYNEQF
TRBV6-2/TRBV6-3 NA ASSYMAGASGGYT
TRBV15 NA ATSRARAYSYEQY
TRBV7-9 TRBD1 ASKTGDTEAF
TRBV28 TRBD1 ASSTRTGMGEKLF
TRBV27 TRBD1 ASSRGQDYNEQF
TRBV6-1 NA ASSEVLGPDYGYT
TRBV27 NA ASRPGGLYNEQF
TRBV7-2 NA ASSLQAQETQY
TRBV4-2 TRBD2 ASSPRTSGYNEQF
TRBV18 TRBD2 ASSQGLARYNEQF
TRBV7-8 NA ASSLVAMRELF
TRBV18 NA ASSQDGVREQY